This TCR beta chain was profiled in a study of shared clonotypes between healthy human individuals. Study context: Serving as donors were two women and a few men, whose ages spanned 18 to 49.

Study-wide results and limits: Sampling used blood alone; tissue repertoires probably differ. At large depth, rarefaction still showed sorted-subset sequencing to be incomplete. The naive CD4 repertoires of a handful of donors were compared, and about 5% of clonotypes were shared.

Points on this clone: Its antigen is as yet unknown.

Assay used: immunoSEQ multiplex PCR; TCRdb lists only in-frame clones, some missing. Of about 750,000 clones listed, approximately 92% are singletons. The naive CD8 fraction comprised CD45RO-negative cells positively selected for CCR7 and excluded terminally differentiated effector memory CD45RA+ cells. Deletions cut 1 base from V and 2 bases from J, with 18 bases between. Germline values: CDR1 KGHSH, CDR2 LQKENI. The CDR3 spans 18 residues. This TCR came from a man in his thirties or forties in good health. Specimen: naive CD8+ T cells sorted from blood. The chain recombines TRBV18 with TRBJ2-1; tentative D call: TRBD2 (5 bases). CDR3 nucleotides: TGTGCCAGCTCACCACGATCGGACTCTTTATTTCCCTACAATGAGCAGTTCTTC. This gives the protein CASSPRSDSLFPYNEQFF.